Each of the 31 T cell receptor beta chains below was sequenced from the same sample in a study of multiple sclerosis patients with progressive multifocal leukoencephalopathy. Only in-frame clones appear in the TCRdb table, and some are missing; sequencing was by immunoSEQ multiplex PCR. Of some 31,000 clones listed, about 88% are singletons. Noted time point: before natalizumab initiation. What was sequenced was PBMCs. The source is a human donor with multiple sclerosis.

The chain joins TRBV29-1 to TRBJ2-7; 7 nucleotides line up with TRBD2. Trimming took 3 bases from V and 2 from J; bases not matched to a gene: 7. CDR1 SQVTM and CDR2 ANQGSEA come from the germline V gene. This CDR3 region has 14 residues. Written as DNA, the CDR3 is TGCAGCGTTGATGAGGCGGGAGAGCCCTACGAGCAGTACTTC. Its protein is CSVDEAGEPYEQYF.

CDR3 amino acids: CASSLSWGGQGGYTF. Written as DNA, the CDR3 is TGTGCCAGCAGCCTGAGTTGGGGGGGCCAGGGTGGCTACACCTTC. This chain connects TRBV28 to TRBJ1-2, with a tentative D call TRBD1 (6 bases). CDR1 MDHEN and CDR2 SYDVKM come from the germline V gene. V gave up 6 bases and J gave up 7 bases, with 21 bases separating them. CDR3 length: 15 amino acids.

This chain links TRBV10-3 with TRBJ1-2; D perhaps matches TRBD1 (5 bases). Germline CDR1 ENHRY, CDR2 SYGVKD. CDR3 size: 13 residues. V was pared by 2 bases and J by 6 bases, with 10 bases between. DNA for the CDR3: TGTGCCATCAGTGAGGTCAGGGAGGATGGCTACACCTTC. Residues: CAISEVREDGYTF.

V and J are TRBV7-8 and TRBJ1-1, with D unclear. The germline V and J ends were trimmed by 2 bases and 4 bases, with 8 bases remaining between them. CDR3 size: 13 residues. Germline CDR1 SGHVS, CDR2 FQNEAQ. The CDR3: CASSLTGSTEAFF. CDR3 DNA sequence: TGTGCCAGCAGCTTAACGGGCTCCACTGAAGCTTTCTTT.

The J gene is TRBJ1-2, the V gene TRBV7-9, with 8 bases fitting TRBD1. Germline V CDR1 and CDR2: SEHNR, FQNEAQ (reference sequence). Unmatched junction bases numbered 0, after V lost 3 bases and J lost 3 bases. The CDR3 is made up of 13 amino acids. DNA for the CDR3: TGTGCCAGCAGCTTGGACAGGGACTATGGCTACACCTTC. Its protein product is CASSLDRDYGYTF. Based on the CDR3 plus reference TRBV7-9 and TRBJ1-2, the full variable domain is DTGVSQNPRHKITKRGQNVTFRCDPISEHNRLYWYRQTLGQGPEFLTYFQNEAQLEKSRLLSDRFSAERPKGSFSTLEIQRTEQGDSAMYLCASSLDRDYGYTFGSGTRLTVV.

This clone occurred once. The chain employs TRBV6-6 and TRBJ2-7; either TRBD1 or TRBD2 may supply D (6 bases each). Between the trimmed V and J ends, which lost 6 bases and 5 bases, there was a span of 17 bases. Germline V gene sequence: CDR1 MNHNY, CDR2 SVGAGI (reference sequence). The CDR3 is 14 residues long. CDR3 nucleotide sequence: TGTGCCAGCAGCCAGACCTGGGGGGCCCACGAGCAGTACTTC. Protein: CASSQTWGAHEQYF.

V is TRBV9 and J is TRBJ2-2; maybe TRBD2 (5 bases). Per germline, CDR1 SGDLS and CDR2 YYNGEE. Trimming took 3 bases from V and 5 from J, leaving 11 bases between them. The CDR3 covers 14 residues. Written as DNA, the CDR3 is TGTGCCAGCAGCGAAGTACGGGGTACCGGGGAGCTGTTTTTT. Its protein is CASSEVRGTGELFF. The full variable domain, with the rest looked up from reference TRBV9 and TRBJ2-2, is DSGVTQTPKHLITATGQRVTLRCSPRSGDLSVYWYQQSLDQGLQFLIQYYNGEERAKGNILERFSAQQFPDLHSELNLSSLELGDSALYFCASSEVRGTGELFFGEGSRLTVL.

The CDR3 loop is CASSFRTYEQYF. The CDR3 coding sequence is TGTGCCAGCAGTTTTAGGACCTACGAGCAGTACTTC. The J gene is TRBJ2-7, the V gene TRBV27; D not certain. CDR1 and CDR2 from the germline V gene are MNHEY and SMNVEV (reference sequence). The length of the CDR3 is 12 residues. Trimming cost V 3 bases and J 2 bases, with 5 bases left between them.

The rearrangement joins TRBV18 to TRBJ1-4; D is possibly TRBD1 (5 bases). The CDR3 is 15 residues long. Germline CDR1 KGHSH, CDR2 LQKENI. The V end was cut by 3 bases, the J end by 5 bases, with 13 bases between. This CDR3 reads CASSPSGTENEKLFF. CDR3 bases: TGTGCCAGCTCACCGTCCGGGACGGAGAATGAAAAACTGTTTTTT.

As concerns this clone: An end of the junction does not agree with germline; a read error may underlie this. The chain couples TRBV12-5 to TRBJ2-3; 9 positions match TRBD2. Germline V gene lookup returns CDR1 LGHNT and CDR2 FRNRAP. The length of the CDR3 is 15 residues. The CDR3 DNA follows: TGTGCTAGTGGATTGGGGCGGGAGGGCCTATATACGCAGTATTTT. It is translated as CASGLGREGLYTQYF.

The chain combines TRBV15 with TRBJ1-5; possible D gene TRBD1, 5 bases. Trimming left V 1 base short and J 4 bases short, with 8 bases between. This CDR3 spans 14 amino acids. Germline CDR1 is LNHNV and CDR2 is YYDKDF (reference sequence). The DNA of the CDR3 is TGTGCCACCAGCAGAGGGGGGGGTAATCAGCCCCAGCATTTT. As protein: CATSRGGGNQPQHF.

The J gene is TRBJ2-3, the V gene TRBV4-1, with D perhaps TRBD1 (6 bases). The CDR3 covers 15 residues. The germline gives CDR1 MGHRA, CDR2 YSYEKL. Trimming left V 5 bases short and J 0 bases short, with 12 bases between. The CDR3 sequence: CASSLRQESTDTQYF. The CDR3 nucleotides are TGCGCCAGCAGCTTACGACAGGAGAGCACAGATACGCAGTATTTT.

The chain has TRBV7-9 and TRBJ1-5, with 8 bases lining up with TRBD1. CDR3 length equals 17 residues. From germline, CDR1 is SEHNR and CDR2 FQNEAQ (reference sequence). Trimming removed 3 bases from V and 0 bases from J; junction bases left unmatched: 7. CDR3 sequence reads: CASSFSQGTGSNQPQHF. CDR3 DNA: TGTGCCAGCAGCTTCAGTCAAGGGACAGGTAGCAATCAGCCCCAGCATTTT.

The CDR3 sequence is CASSVGRAAEQYF. The CDR3 nucleotides are TGTGCCAGCAGCGTAGGCAGGGCCGCCGAGCAGTACTTC. This rearrangement joins TRBV9 to TRBJ2-7, with D possibly being TRBD1 (5 bases). Per the germline V gene, CDR1 is SGDLS and CDR2 is YYNGEE. V shed 0 bases and J shed 6 bases, with 10 bases lying between them. This CDR3 is 13 amino acids long.

CDR3: CASSQDAATSVEQFF. The CDR3 bases are TGTGCCAGCAGCCAAGATGCGGCAACTAGCGTTGAGCAGTTCTTC. The V gene is TRBV4-2, the J gene TRBJ2-1; 7 nucleotides match TRBD2. The CDR3 runs to 15 residues. V was clipped by 0 bases and J by 9 bases; unmatched bases: 8. Germline-derived CDR1 and CDR2 are LGHNA and YNFKEQ.

The CDR3 sequence is CASSLGASYNEQFF. CDR3 sequence (DNA): TGTGCCAGCAGCTTAGGGGCAAGCTACAATGAGCAGTTCTTC. V usage is TRBV5-8 and J usage is TRBJ2-1; possibly TRBD1 for D (5 bases). Germline CDR1 and CDR2: SGHTS and YDEGEE. Trimming took 2 bases from V and 3 from J, leaving 9 bases between them. This CDR3 contains 14 residues.

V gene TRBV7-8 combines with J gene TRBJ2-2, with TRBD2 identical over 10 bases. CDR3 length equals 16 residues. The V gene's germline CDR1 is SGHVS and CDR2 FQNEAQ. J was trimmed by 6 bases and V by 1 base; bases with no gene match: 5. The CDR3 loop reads CASSLEVAGGPGELFF. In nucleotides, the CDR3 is TGTGCCAGCAGCTTAGAGGTAGCGGGAGGTCCCGGGGAGCTGTTTTTT.

CDR3 DNA sequence: TGTGCCAGCAGTGGGGACCCTCAGGAGGCTTTCTTT. Translating gives CASSGDPQEAFF. The chain joins TRBV6-5 to TRBJ1-1, with D perhaps TRBD1 (5 bases). The CDR3 runs 12 residues. Deletions cut 5 bases from V and 11 bases from J, with 15 bases between. Per germline, CDR1 MNHEY and CDR2 SVGAGI.

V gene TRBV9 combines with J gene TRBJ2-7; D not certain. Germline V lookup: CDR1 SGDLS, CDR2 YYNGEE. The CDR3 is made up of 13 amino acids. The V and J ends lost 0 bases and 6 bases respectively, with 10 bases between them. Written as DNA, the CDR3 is TGTGCCAGCAGCGTAGACGTGGCTAGCGAGCAGTACTTC. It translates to CASSVDVASEQYF.

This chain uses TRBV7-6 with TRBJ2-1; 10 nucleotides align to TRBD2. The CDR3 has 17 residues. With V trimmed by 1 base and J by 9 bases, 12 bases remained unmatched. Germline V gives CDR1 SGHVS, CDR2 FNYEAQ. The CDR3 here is CASSLVPAGGSGTEQFF. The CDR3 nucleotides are TGTGCCAGCAGCTTAGTTCCAGCGGGGGGGTCCGGTACTGAGCAGTTCTTC.

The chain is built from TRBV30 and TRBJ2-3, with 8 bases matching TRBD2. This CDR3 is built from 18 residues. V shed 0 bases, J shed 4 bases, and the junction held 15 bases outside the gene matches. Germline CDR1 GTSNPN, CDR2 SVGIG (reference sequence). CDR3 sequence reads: CAWSVSGLAGSNSDTQYF. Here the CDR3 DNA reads TGTGCCTGGAGTGTATCGGGCCTAGCGGGTTCCAATTCAGATACGCAGTATTTT.

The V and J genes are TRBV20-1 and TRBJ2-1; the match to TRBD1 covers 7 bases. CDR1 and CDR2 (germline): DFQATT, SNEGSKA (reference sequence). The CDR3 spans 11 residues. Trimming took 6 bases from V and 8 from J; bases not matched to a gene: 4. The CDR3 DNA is TGCAGTGCCCTAACAGGGGATGAGCAGTTCTTC. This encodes CSALTGDEQFF.

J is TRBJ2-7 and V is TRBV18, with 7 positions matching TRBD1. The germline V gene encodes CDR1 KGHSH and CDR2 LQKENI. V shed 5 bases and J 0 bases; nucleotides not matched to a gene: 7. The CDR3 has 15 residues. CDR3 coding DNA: TGTGCCAGCTCAAACGCCGGGACAGACTCCTACGAGCAGTACTTC. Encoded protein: CASSNAGTDSYEQYF.

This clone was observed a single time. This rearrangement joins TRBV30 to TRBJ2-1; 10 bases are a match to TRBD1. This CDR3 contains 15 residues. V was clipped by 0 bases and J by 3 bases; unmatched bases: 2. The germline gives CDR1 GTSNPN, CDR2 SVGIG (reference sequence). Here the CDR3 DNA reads TGTGCCTGGAGTGTCTGGACAGGGGGCTACAATGAGCAGTTCTTC. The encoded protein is CAWSVWTGGYNEQFF.

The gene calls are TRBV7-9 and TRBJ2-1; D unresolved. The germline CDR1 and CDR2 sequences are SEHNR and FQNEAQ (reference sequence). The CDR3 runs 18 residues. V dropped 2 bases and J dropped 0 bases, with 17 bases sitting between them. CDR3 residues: CASSLILAPFPSYNEQFF. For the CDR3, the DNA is TGTGCCAGCAGCTTAATATTGGCCCCTTTTCCCTCCTACAATGAGCAGTTCTTC.

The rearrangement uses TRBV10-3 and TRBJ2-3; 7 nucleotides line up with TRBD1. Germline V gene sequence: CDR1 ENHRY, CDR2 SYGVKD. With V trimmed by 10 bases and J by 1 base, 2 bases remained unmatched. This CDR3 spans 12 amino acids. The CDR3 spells CATDRGTDTQYF. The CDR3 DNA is TGTGCCACTGACAGGGGCACAGATACGCAGTATTTT.

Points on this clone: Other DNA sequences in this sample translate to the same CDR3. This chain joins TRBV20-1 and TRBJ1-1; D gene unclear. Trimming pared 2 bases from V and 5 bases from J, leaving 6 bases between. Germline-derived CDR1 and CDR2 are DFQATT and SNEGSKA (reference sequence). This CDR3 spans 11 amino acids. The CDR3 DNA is TGCAGTGCTAGAAGTGGGACTGAAGCTTTCTTT. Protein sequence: CSARSGTEAFF.

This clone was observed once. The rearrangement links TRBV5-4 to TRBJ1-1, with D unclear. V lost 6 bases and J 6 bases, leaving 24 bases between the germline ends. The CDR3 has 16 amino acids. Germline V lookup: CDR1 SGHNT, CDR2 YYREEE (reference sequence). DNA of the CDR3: TGTGCCAGCAACCCCCCGGTTGGCGCTACAAGGGCTGAAGCTTTCTTT. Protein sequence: CASNPPVGATRAEAFF.

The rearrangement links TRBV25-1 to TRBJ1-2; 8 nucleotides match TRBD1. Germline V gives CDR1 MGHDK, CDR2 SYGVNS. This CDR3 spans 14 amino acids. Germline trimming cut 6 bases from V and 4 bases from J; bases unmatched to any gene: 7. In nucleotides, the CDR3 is TGTGCCAGCAGGGGGCAGGGGGCAACCTATGGCTACACCTTC. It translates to CASRGQGATYGYTF.

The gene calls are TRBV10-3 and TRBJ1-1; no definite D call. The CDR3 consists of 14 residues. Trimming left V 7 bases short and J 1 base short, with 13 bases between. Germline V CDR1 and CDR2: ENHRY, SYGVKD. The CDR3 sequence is CAITHDTRNTEAFF. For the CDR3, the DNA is TGTGCCATCACCCACGATACCCGGAACACTGAAGCTTTCTTT.

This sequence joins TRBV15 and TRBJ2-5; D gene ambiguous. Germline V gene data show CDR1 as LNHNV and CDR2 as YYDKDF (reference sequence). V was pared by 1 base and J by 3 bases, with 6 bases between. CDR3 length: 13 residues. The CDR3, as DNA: TGTGCCACCAGCAGAGTGTCAGAAGAGACCCAGTACTTC. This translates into CATSRVSEETQYF.